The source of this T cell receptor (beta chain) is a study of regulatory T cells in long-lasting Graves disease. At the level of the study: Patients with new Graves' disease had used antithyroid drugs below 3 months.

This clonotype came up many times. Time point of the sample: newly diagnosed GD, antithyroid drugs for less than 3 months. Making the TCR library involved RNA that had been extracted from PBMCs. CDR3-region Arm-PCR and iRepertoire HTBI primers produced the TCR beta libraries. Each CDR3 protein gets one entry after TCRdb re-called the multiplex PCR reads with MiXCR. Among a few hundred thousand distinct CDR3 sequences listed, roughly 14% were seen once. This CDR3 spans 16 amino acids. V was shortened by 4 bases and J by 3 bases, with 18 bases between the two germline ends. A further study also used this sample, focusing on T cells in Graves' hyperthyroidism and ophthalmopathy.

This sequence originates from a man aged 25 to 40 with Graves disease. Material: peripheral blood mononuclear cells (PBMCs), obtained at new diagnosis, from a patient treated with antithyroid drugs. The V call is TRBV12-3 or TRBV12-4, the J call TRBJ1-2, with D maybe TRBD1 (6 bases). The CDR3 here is CASSSNGQLEDYGYTF. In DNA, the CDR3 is TGTGCCAGCAGTTCCAATGGACAGTTAGAAGACTATGGCTACACCTTC.